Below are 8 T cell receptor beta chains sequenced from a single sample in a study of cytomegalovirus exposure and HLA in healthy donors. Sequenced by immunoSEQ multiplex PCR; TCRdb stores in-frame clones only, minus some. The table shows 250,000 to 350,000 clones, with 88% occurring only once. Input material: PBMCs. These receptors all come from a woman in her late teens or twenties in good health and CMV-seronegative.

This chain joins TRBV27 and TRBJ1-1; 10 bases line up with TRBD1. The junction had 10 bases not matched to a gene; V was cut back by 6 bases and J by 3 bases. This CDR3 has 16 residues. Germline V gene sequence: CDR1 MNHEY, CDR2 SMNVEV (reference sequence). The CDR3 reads CASRISLDRGDTEAFF. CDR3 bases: TGTGCCAGCAGGATTTCCCTGGACAGGGGGGACACTGAAGCTTTCTTT.

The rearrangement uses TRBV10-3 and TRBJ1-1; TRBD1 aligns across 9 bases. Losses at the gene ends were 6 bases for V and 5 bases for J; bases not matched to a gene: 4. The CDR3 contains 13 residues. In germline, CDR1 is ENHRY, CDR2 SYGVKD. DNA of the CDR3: TGTGCCATCAGCCGGACAGGGGATACTGAAGCTTTCTTT. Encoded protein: CAISRTGDTEAFF.

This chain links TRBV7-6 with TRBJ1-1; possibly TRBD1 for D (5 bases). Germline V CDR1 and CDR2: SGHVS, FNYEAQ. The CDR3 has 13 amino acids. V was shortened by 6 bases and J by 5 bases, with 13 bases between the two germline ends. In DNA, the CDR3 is TGTGCCAGCAGTCTTGACAGCGTAACTGAAGCTTTCTTT. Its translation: CASSLDSVTEAFF. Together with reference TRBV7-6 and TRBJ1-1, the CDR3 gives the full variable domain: GAGVSQSPRYKVTKRGQDVALRCDPISGHVSLYWYRQALGQGPEFLTYFNYEAQQDKSGLPNDRFSAERPEGSISTLTIQRTEQRDSAMYRCASSLDSVTEAFFGQGTRLTVV.

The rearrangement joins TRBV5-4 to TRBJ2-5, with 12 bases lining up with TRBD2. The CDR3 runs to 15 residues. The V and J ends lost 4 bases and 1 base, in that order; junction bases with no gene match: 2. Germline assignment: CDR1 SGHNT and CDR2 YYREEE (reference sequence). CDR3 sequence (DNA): TGTGCCAGCAGCAGGACTAGCGGGGCCCAAGAGACCCAGTACTTC. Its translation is CASSRTSGAQETQYF.

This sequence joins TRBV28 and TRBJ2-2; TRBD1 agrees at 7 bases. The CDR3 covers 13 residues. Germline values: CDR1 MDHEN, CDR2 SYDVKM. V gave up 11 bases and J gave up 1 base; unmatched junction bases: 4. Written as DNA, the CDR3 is TGTGCCGGAAGGACAGGGAACACCGGGGAGCTGTTTTTT. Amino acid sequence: CAGRTGNTGELFF. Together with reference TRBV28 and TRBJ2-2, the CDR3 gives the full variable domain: DVKVTQSSRYLVKRTGEKVFLECVQDMDHENMFWYRQDPGLGLRLIYFSYDVKMKEKGDIPEGYSVSREKKERFSLILESASTNQTSMYLCAGRTGNTGELFFGEGSRLTVL.

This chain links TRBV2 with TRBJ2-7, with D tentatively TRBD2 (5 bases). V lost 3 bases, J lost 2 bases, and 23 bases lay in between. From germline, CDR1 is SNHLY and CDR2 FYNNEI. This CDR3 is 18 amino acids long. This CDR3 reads CASSEGRAVGSSAYEQYF. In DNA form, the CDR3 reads TGTGCCAGCAGTGAGGGCCGAGCGGTCGGTTCTTCTGCCTACGAGCAGTACTTC.

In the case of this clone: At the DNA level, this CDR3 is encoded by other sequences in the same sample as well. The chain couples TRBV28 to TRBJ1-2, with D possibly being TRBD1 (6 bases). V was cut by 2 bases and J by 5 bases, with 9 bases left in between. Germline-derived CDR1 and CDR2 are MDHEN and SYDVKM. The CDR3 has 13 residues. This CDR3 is CASSLGQGYGYTF. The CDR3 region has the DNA TGTGCCAGCAGTTTAGGCCAGGGGTATGGCTACACCTTC.

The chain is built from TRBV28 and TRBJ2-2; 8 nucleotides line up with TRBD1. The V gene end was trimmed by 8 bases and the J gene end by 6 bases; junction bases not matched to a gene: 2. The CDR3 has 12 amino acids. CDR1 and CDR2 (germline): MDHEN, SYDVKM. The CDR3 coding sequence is TGTGCCAGCGGACAGGGTGCCGGGGAGCTGTTTTTT. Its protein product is CASGQGAGELFF.